This T cell receptor (beta chain) was found in a study of patients and donors after allogeneic stem cell transplantation (dated by TCRdb to the early 2020s). Libraries were prepared through RT-PCR. Sequencing took place on a NextSeq 550. TCRdb reran the public reads through fastp at Q25 and MiXCR, keeping productive beta chains. CDR3 protein sequences are deduplicated, and each keeps its most common genes and DNA. This sample comprises about 88,000 distinct CDR3 sequences, around 46% of them detected only once. The biggest ten clones account for 60% to 75% of the sample. V is trimmed back by 5 bases and J by 8 bases, and the junction contains 7 bases that no gene match accounts for. From its cysteine to its phenylalanine, the CDR3 spans 14 amino acids. Only the CDR3 DNA stays, 42 bases, in frame from base 1. A remark on this clonotype: Its antigen has not been determined. No base quality values were provided; no much bigger clone lies one nucleotide off.

The TCR originated in a human donor who was either an allogeneic HSCT recipient or a stem cell or donor lymphocyte infusion donor (not recorded which). It is not recorded whose cells these are; they may come from a transplant donor. The rearrangement joined TRBV12-3 or TRBV12-4 to TRBJ1-2; 11 bases in the middle match TRBD1. Sample: blood, either unsorted or a sorted T cell fraction (not recorded which). The CDR3 protein is CASSPGQGAGGYTF. The DNA sequence reads TGTGCCAGCAGTCCCGGACAGGGGGCTGGAGGCTACACCTTC.